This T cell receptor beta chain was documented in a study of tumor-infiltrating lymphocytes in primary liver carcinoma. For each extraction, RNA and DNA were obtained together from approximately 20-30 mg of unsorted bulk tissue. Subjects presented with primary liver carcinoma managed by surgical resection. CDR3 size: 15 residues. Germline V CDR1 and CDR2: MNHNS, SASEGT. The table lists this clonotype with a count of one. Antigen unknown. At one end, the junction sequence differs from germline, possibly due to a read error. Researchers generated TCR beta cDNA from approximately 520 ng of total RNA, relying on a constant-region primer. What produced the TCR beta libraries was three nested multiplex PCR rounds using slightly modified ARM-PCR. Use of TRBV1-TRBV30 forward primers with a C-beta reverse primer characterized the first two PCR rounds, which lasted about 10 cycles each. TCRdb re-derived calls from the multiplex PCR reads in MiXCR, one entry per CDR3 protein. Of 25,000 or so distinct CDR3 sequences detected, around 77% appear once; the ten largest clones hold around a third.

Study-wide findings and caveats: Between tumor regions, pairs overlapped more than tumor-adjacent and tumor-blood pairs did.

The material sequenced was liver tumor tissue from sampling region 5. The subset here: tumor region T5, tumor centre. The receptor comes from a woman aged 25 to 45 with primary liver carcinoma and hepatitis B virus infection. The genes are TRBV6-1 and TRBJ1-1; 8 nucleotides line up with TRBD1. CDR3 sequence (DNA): TGTACCAGCGATTTTTGGACAGGGATGAACACTGAAGTTTCCTTT. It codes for CTSDFWTGMNTEVSF.